Listed below are T cell receptor beta chains from one sample, sequenced in a study of blood T cell repertoires in COVID-19. Only in-frame clones appear in the TCRdb table, and some are missing; sequencing was by immunoSEQ multiplex PCR. The sample has around 180,000 clones; 80% to 90% are singletons. Source material: peripheral blood. The receptor source for this set is a man aged 55 to 70 with acute or convalescent COVID-19. The conserved cysteine and the conserved F or W are not part of the CDR3 here.

TRBV5-1	ASSLLPNTEAF
TRBV5-6	ASSRGVGGTETQY
TRBV5-1	ASSSPGTVYGYT
TRBV6-2/TRBV6-3	ASSHLQGAGYGYT
TRBV19	ASNPERGTHEQY
TRBV20-1	SASGGNYGYT
TRBV27	ASSLSGGAGVTGELF
TRBV24-1	ATSSGGLRVAGVYNEQF
TRBV18	ASSLLTGVGETQY
TRBV9	ASSVVTGGADTQY
TRBV7-9	ASITGDGNTIY
TRBV28	ASSSDRNNSPLH
TRBV6-2/TRBV6-3	ASSSLDRTNQPQH
TRBV18	ASSHDRGTTDTQY
TRBV24-1	ATSDLHPEHRANEKLF
TRBV27	ASSPYRGANTEAF
TRBV30	AWSDQGPLVGTEAF
TRBV3-1/TRBV3-2	ASSQDRDRNTEAF
TRBV6-2/TRBV6-3	ASSSGTVGDQY
TRBV15	ATSRDLVVTGGPGELF
TRBV9	ASSAVSGRNQELF
TRBV28	ASSSPLLLAGGGSKNIQY
TRBV21-1	ASSKVSGTAITGELF
TRBV6-5	ASSTGGWVDEAF
TRBV2	ASGNGIYYEQY
TRBV5-4	ASSQRGSGYGYT
TRBV7-9	ASSSYQGQGGSPLH
TRBV12-3/TRBV12-4	ASRLQGLGELF
TRBV4-1	ASSQDQAGFSYNSPLH
TRBV24-1	ATSVQGAREQY
TRBV12-3/TRBV12-4	ASRKGRNTEAF
TRBV27	ASSLGQGWY
TRBV25-1	ASSESGDRMNYGYT
TRBV6-2/TRBV6-3	ASSTEGSGRARGTQY
TRBV4-2	ASSQDGVGTGRWNEQF
TRBV7-2	ASSLAFRAGEQY
TRBV11-2	ASSLPRKLF
TRBV21-1	ASRGTQEEDTQY
TRBV5-1	ASSGPTHSKVSTDTQY
TRBV7-2	ASSIRTSGSYPQQF
TRBV2	ASSERRGLEETQY
TRBV4-3	ASSQDRRAEPAYEQY
TRBV29-1	SVLISDTQY
TRBV6-6	ASSRDRASDTQY
TRBV9	ASSRGTETQY
TRBV9	ASSVASGGYNEQF
TRBV28	ASDRAYSNQPQH
TRBV19	ASSIGGLNTEAF
TRBV30	AWSASDTQY
TRBV25-1	ASSDLRHPGAYEQY
TRBV6-1	ASSAKGWDRGLDWEQY
TRBV19	ASSKGTSGTTYEQY
TRBV11-3	ASSNRQNTEAF